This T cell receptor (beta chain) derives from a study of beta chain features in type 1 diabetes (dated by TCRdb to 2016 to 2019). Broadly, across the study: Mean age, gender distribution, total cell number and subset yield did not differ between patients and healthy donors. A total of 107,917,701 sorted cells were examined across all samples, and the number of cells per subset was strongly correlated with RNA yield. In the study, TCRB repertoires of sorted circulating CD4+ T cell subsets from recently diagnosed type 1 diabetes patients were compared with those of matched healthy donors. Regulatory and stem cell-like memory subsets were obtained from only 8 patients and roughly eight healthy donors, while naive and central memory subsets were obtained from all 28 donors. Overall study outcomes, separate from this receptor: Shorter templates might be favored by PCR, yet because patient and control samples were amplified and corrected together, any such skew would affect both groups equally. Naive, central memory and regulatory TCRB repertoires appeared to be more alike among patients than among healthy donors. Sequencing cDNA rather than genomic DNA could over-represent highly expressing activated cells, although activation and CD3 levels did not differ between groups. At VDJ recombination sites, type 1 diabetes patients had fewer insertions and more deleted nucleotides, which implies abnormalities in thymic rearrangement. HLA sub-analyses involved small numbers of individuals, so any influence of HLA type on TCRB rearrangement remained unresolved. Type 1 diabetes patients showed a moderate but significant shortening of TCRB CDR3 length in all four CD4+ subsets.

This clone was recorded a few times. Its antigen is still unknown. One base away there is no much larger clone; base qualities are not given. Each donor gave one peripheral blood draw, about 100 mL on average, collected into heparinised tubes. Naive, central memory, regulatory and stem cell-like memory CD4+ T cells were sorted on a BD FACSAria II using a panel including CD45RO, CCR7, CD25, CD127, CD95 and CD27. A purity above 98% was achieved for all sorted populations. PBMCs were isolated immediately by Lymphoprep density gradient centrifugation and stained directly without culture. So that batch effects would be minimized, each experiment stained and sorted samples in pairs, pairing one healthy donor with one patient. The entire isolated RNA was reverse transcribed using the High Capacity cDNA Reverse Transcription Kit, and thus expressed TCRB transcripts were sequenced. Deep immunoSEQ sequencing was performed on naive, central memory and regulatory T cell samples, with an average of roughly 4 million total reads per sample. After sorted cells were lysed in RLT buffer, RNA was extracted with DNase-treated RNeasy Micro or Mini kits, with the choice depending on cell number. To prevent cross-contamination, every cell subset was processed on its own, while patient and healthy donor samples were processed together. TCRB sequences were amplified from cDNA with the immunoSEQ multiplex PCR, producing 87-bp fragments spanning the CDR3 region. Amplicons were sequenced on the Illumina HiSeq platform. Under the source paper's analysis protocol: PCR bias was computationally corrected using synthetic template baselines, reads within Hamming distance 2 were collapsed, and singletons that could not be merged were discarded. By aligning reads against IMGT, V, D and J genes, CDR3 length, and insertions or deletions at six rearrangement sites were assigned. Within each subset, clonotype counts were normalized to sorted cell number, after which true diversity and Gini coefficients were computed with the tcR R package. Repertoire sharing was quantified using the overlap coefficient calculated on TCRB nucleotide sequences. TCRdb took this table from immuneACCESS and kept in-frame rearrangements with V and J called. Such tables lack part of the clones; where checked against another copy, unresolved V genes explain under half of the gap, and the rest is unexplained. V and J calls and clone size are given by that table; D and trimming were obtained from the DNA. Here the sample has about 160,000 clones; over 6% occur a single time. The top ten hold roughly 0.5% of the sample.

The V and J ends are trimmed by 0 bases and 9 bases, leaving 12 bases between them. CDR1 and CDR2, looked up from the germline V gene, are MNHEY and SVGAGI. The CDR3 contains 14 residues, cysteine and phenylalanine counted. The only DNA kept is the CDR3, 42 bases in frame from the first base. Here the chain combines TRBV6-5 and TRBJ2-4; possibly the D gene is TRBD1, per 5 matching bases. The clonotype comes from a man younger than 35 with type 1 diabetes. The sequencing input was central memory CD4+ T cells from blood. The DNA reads TGTGCCAGCAGTTACTCGGGCACCCAGGGCATTCAGTACTTC. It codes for CASSYSGTQGIQYF.